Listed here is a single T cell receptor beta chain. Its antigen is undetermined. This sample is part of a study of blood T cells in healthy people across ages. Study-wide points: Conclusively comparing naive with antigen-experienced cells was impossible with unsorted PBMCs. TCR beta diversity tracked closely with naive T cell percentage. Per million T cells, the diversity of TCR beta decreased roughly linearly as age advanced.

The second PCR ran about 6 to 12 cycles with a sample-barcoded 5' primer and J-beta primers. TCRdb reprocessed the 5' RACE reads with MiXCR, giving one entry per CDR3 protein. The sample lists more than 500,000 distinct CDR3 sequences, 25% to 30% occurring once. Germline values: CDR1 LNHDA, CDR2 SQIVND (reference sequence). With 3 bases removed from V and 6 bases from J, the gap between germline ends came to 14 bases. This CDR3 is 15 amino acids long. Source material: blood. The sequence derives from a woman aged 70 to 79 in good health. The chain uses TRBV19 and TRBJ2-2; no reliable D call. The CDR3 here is CASSIAKGWAGELFF. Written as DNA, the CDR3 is TGTGCCAGTAGTATCGCGAAGGGCTGGGCCGGGGAGCTGTTTTTT.